Listed below are T cell receptor beta chains from one sample, sequenced in a study of post-analysis software for immune sequencing data. TCRdb reanalysed the PCR reads using MiXCR and keeps one entry per CDR3 protein. The data show about 430,000 distinct CDR3 sequences, 39% seen once. Material for sequencing was blood. All receptors come from a girl aged 2 to 10 with multiple sclerosis. Both conserved end residues are part of each CDR3. The order of the fields is V gene, J gene, D gene, clone size, CDR3 length, CDR3 DNA, CDR3 protein. D genes are given only for firm matches. The listing skips clone size in some rows; elsewhere it reads once, few, many or a size class.

v_gene: TRBV11-2
j_gene: TRBJ2-3
d_gene: .
abundance: .
len: 15
CDR3nt: TGTGCCAGCAGCTTAGCGGCGGGCCCCCGAGATACGCAGTATTTT
CDR3aa: CASSLAAGPRDTQYF

v_gene: TRBV28
j_gene: TRBJ1-2
d_gene: .
abundance: .
len: 16
CDR3nt: TGTGCCAGCAGTCGGGACACTATCCCGGTTTGGTATGGCTACACCTTC
CDR3aa: CASSRDTIPVWYGYTF

v_gene: TRBV6-1
j_gene: TRBJ1-5
d_gene: .
abundance: .
len: 15
CDR3nt: TGTGCCAGCACCCCGGGCGGGGGGAACAATCAGCCCCAGCATTTT
CDR3aa: CASTPGGGNNQPQHF

v_gene: TRBV7-2
j_gene: TRBJ2-5
d_gene: .
abundance: .
len: 14
CDR3nt: TGTGCCAGCAGCCCACACGGGACGTTACATGAGCAGTACTTC
CDR3aa: CASSPHGTLHEQYF

v_gene: TRBV29-1
j_gene: TRBJ2-3
d_gene: .
abundance: .
len: 15
CDR3nt: TGCAGCGTTGAAGTGCAGGGAGTTACCACAGATACGCAGTATTTT
CDR3aa: CSVEVQGVTTDTQYF

v_gene: TRBV6-6
j_gene: TRBJ2-1
d_gene: .
abundance: .
len: 12
CDR3nt: TGTGCCAGCAGTTACGGTAGCGATGAGCAGTTCTTC
CDR3aa: CASSYGSDEQFF

v_gene: TRBV19
j_gene: TRBJ2-1
d_gene: .
abundance: .
len: 15
CDR3nt: TGTGCCAGTAGTCTTATCTTTGGGTGGGGAAATGAGCAGTTCTTC
CDR3aa: CASSLIFGWGNEQFF

v_gene: TRBV2
j_gene: TRBJ2-1
d_gene: TRBD2
abundance: .
len: 15
CDR3nt: TGTGCCAGCACTAAGGGGACTAGCGGAGACAATGAGCAGTTCTTC
CDR3aa: CASTKGTSGDNEQFF

v_gene: TRBV6-6
j_gene: TRBJ2-5
d_gene: .
abundance: .
len: 12
CDR3nt: TGTGCCAGCAGCCCAGAGAGAGAGACCCAGTACTTC
CDR3aa: CASSPERETQYF

v_gene: TRBV11-1
j_gene: TRBJ2-7
d_gene: .
abundance: few
len: 15
CDR3nt: TGTGCCAGCAGCTCGACGAGGGGAACGGTTTACGAGCAGTACTTC
CDR3aa: CASSSTRGTVYEQYF